This T cell receptor (beta chain) came from a study of CD8 T cells in ankylosing spondylitis. To note about this clonotype: Its antigen is currently unknown.

Notes on the study in general: Reported data indicate significant enrichment of disease-linked clones within matched ankylosing spondylitis synovial fluid. Blood of patients with ankylosing spondylitis appeared to be characterized by a TCR beta motif of eight or nine highly homologous variants.

One entry per CDR3 protein, called by TCRdb with MiXCR from the 5' RACE reads. The data contain approximately 400,000 distinct CDR3 sequences, 26% of them seen just once; the ten biggest clones take up 0.85% to 1%. V was clipped by 5 bases and J by 4 bases; unmatched bases: 11. The CDR3 has 15 amino acids. Germline V gene lookup returns CDR1 SEHNR and CDR2 FQNEAQ (reference sequence). The chain recombines TRBV7-9 with TRBJ2-7; 7 bases map to TRBD2. This sequence was found in a male donor with ankylosing spondylitis. The sequenced sample consisted of blood, either unsorted or a sorted T cell fraction (not recorded which). The CDR3 is CASSPRAGVSYEQYF. DNA for the CDR3: TGTGCCAGCAGCCCTAGGGCGGGAGTCTCTTACGAGCAGTACTTC.